Here is one T cell receptor (beta chain) with its context. The V gene lost 6 bases and the J gene lost 4 bases, with 16 bases spanning the gap. Germline V gene data show CDR1 as SQVTM and CDR2 as ANQGSEA. The CDR3 totals 13 residues. This sample's RNA came from whole unsorted tissue. The source of the sample is a study of tumor and adjacent non-tumor tissue in lung cancer. Study as a whole: Stage I to III disease affected ten to eleven men and roughly 5 women aged roughly 30 to 80.

Three rounds of nested PCR, following a modified ARM-PCR protocol, produced the TCRbeta library. TCRdb called the multiplex PCR reads again in MiXCR, with one record for every CDR3 protein. This table holds about 76,000 distinct CDR3 sequences, approximately 68% found once. The sample consisted of lung tumor tissue. The origin of this receptor is a woman in her 70s with non-small cell lung cancer. The chain employs TRBV29-1 and TRBJ2-7; weak D call: TRBD1 (6 bases). This CDR3 reads CSVRDKDSYEQYF. The CDR3 DNA reads as TGCAGCGTCCGGGACAAGGACTCATACGAGCAGTACTTC.